Given below is one TCR beta chain in context. Its specificity is unknown. This entry comes from a study of cytomegalovirus exposure and HLA in healthy donors. The study's findings and limits: Presence/absence analyses assumed roughly uniform sequencing depth across donors, which may not hold.

Germline V gene lookup returns CDR1 KGHSH and CDR2 LQKENI. Trimming stripped 1 base from V and 0 bases from J, with 6 bases between. The CDR3 covers 14 residues. The PCR had 60 Vbeta and 13 Jbeta primers. The table came from immunoSEQ multiplex PCR; TCRdb's copy has only in-frame clones and leaves some out. This sample's table has over 45,000 clones. This chain links TRBV18 with TRBJ1-1; D is ambiguous. This TCR came from a woman in her late teens or twenties in good health and CMV-seronegative. Sequencing used PBMCs. The CDR3 region has the DNA TGTGCCAGCTCACCACTTCCTATGAACACTGAAGCTTTCTTT. It is translated as CASSPLPMNTEAFF.